This T cell receptor beta chain derives from a study of T cell responses to AZD1222 COVID-19 vaccine. Regarding the study as a whole: Nearly half of the spike-specific TCRs reportedly recognize variant regions that carry no mutations.

Some clones are missing from TCRdb's copy, which holds only in-frame ones; the method was immunoSEQ multiplex PCR. The sample carries approximately 65,000 clones, about three quarters recorded once. Concerning this clone: The target antigen is unknown. A junction end diverges from the germline sequence, so it may reflect a read error.

This specimen consisted of peripheral blood, obtained on day 0 of AZD1222 vaccination. This clonotype originated in an adult in good health.

CDR3 sequence reads: CASSLLRMGGQGTQYF. CDR3 DNA sequence: TGTGCCAGCAGCTTGCTCAGGATGGGGGGCCAAGGGACCCAGTACTTC. J is TRBJ2-5 and V is TRBV5-8; D tentatively reads TRBD1 or TRBD2 (6 bases each). This CDR3 has 16 amino acids. In germline, CDR1 is SGHTS, CDR2 YDEGEE.